Sequencing of this T cell receptor beta chain was carried out in a study of Ad26.COV2.S vaccination and SARS-CoV-2 variants. Overall study: Donor allocation was to the COV1001 Ad26.COV2.S trial arm.

The data were produced by immunoSEQ multiplex PCR, yet TCRdb's version contains in-frame clones alone and is incomplete. Among around 450,000 clones listed, 80% to 90% were seen once. Treatment described: 15 to 20 received Ad26.COV2.S at low or high dose, single or two shots; about 5 received placebo; per-sample allocation not given. Sampling was performed 63 days after the first vaccine or placebo injection. Germline-derived CDR1 and CDR2 are MDHEN and SYDVKM. Trimming cost V 5 bases and J 8 bases, with 12 bases left between them. The CDR3 length is 12 residues. This clone was detected once. This specimen includes other DNA sequences encoding the same CDR3.

The sample was peripheral blood, taken in a trial of Ad26.COV2.S vaccine versus placebo. This clonotype originated in a person between 18 and 65 years old who received the Ad26.COV2.S COVID-19 vaccine or a placebo. V usage is TRBV28 and J usage is TRBJ1-2; D might be TRBD1 (6 bases). The DNA for the CDR3 is TGTGCCAGCAGTCCCAGGGGCTGGGGCTACACCTTC. It yields the protein CASSPRGWGYTF.